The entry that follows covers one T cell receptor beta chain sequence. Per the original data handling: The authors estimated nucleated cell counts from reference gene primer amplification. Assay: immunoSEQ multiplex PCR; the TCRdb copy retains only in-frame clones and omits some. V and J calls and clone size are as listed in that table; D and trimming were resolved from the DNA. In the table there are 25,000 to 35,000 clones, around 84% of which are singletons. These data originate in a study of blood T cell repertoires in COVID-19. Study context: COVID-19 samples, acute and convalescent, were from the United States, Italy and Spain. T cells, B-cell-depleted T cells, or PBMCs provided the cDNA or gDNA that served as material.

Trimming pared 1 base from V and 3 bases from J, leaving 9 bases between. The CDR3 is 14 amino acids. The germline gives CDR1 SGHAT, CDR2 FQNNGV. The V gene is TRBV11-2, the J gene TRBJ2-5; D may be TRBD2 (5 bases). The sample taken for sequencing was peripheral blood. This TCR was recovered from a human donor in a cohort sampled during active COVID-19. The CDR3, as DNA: TGTGCCAGCAGCTTAGCGGGGATTGAAGAGACCCAGTACTTC. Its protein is CASSLAGIEETQYF.